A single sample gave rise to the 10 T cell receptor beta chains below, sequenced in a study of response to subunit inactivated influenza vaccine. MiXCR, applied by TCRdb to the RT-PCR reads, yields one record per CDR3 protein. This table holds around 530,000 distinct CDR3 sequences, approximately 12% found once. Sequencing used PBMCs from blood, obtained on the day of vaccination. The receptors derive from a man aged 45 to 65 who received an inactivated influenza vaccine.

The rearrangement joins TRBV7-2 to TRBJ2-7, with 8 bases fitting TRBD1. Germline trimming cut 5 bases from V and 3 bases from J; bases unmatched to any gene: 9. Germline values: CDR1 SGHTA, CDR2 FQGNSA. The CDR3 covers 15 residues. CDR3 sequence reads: CASSPRTGSVYEQYF. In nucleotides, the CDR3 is TGTGCCAGCAGCCCCAGGACAGGGTCCGTCTACGAGCAGTACTTC. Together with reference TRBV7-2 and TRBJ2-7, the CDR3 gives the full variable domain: GAGVSQSPSNKVTEKGKDVELRCDPISGHTALYWYRQSLGQGLEFLIYFQGNSAPDKSGLPSDRFSAERTGGSVSTLTIQRTQQEDSAVYLCASSPRTGSVYEQYFGPGTRLTVT.

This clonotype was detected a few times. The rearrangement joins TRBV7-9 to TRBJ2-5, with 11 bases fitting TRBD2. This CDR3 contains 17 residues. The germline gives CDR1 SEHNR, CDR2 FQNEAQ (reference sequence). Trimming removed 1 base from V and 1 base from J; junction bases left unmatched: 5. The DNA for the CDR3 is TGTGCCAGCAGCTTAGGACTAGCGGGGAATGGCCAAGAGACCCAGTACTTC. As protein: CASSLGLAGNGQETQYF.

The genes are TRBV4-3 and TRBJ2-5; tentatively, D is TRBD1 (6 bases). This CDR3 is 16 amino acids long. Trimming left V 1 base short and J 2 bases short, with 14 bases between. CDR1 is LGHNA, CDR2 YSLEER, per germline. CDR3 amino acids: CASSQGAAGTQETQYF. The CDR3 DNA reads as TGCGCCAGCAGCCAAGGGGCCGCCGGGACACAAGAGACCCAGTACTTC.

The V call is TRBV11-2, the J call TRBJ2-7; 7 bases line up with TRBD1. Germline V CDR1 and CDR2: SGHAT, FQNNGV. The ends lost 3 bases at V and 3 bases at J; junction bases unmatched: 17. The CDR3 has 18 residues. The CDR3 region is CASSFRLQGFEGHYEQYF. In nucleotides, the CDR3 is TGTGCCAGCAGCTTCCGGCTACAGGGGTTTGAGGGCCACTACGAGCAGTACTTC.

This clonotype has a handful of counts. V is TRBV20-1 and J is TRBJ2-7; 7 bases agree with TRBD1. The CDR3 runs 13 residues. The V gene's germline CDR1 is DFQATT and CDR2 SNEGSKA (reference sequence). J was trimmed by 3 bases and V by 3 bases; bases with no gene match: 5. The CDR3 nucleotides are TGCAGTGCTAGTGCCGGGACAGACTACGAGCAGTACTTC. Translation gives CSASAGTDYEQYF.

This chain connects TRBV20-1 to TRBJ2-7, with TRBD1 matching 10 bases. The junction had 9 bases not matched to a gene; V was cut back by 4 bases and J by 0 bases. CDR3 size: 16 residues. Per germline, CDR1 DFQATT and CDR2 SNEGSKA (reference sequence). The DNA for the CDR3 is TGCAGTGCTACTCCCCTGGGACAGGGGACCTCCTACGAGCAGTACTTC. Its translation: CSATPLGQGTSYEQYF.

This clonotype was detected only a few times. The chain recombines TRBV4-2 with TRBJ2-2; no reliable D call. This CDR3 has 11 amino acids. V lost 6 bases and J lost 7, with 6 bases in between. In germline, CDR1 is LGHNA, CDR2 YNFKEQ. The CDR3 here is CASSHYGELFF. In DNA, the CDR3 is TGTGCCAGCAGTCACTACGGGGAGCTGTTTTTT.

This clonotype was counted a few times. The DNA of the CDR3 is TGCCTGACAGGGGGCGCTTACTATGGCTACACCTTC. Translated, it gives CLTGGAYYGYTF. The chain combines TRBV20-1 with TRBJ1-2; 10 nucleotides match TRBD1. Germline V gene lookup returns CDR1 DFQATT and CDR2 SNEGSKA (reference sequence). CDR3 length: 12 residues.

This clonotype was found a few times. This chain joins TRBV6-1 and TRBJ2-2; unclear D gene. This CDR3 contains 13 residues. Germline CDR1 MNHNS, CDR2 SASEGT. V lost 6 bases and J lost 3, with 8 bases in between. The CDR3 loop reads CASRIQHTGELFF. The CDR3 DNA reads TGTGCCAGCAGGATACAGCACACCGGGGAGCTGTTTTTT.

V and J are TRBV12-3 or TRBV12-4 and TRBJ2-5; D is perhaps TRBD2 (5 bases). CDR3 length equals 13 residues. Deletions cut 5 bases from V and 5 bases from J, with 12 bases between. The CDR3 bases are TGTGCCAGCAGTACCACTAGGCGTGAGACCCAGTACTTC. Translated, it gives CASSTTRRETQYF.